Shown below are 28 T cell receptor beta chains from a single sample sequenced in a study of regulatory T cells in long-lasting Graves disease. HTBI primers from iRepertoire and Arm-PCR of CDR3 regions yielded the TCR beta libraries. From the multiplex PCR reads, TCRdb called clonotypes with MiXCR, one entry per CDR3 protein. Among 510,000 or so distinct CDR3 sequences listed, around 12% were seen once. Time point defined: newly diagnosed GD, antithyroid drugs for less than 3 months. The TCR library was made from RNA that had been extracted from PBMCs in TRIzol. The same specimen was also included in a second study, on T cells in Graves' hyperthyroidism and ophthalmopathy.

The source was peripheral blood mononuclear cells (PBMCs), collected at new diagnosis, from a patient treated with antithyroid drugs. The receptor source for this set is a woman aged 30 to 39 with Graves disease.

This clonotype was detected many times. The chain recombines TRBV2 with TRBJ1-5; 7 bases are a match to TRBD1. With 5 bases clipped from V and 7 bases from J, the junction kept 14 bases outside the gene matches. This CDR3 is 16 amino acids long. From germline, CDR1 is SNHLY and CDR2 FYNNEI. CDR3: CASSTLGQSGRQPQHF. Written as DNA, the CDR3 is TGTGCCAGCAGTACCCTGGGACAGTCGGGCCGGCAGCCCCAGCATTTT.

This clonotype was detected ten times or more. CDR3 DNA: TGCGCCAGCAGCCAACTCGGGGGTTGGGGGGATTATGGCTACACCTTC. The encoded protein is CASSQLGGWGDYGYTF. This chain links TRBV4-3 with TRBJ1-2; maybe TRBD1 (5 bases). In germline, CDR1 is LGHNA, CDR2 YSLEER. There are 16 residues in the CDR3. Trimming shortened V by 2 bases and J by 5 bases, and 18 bases separated the two germline ends.

The chain links TRBV6-1 to TRBJ2-4, with D perhaps given as TRBD1 or TRBD2 (5 bases each). This CDR3 has 12 residues. The V end was cut by 5 bases, the J end by 10 bases, with 12 bases between. Per germline, CDR1 MNHNS and CDR2 SASEGT. CDR3 nucleotides: TGTGCCAGCAGTCAACGGGACCTAATTCAGTACTTC. Its protein product is CASSQRDLIQYF.

The chain recombines TRBV10-3 with TRBJ2-7; TRBD1 agrees at 7 bases. CDR3 length: 14 residues. Germline values: CDR1 ENHRY, CDR2 SYGVKD. V was clipped by 5 bases and J by 1 base; unmatched bases: 5. CDR3 region: CAISYRGLSYEQYF. Here the CDR3 DNA reads TGTGCCATCAGTTACAGGGGCCTTTCCTACGAGCAGTACTTC.

In this sample, this clonotype turned up many times. The chain combines TRBV18 with TRBJ1-4; D is undetermined. CDR1 KGHSH and CDR2 LQKENI come from the germline V gene. V was clipped by 5 bases and J by 0 bases, with 7 bases between them. The CDR3 spans 14 residues. Here the CDR3 reads CASSDTATNEKLFF. The CDR3 DNA sequence: TGTGCCAGCTCAGACACTGCAACTAATGAAAAACTGTTTTTT.

This clonotype occurred a few times. The CDR3 spells CASSFGQFYEQYF. The CDR3 nucleotides are TGTGCCAGCAGTTTCGGACAGTTTTACGAGCAGTACTTC. The chain joins TRBV6-1 to TRBJ2-7; TRBD1 might be the D (6 bases). In germline, CDR1 is MNHNS, CDR2 SASEGT. The CDR3 loop spans 13 amino acids. The germline V and J ends were trimmed by 5 bases and 4 bases, with 12 bases remaining between them.

The chain recombines TRBV12-3 or TRBV12-4 with TRBJ2-2, with TRBD1 matching over 11 bases. V lost 6 bases, J lost 5 bases, and 11 bases stayed unmatched. The CDR3 length is 17 residues. CDR3 sequence (DNA): TGTGCCAGCAGCCGCGGACAGGGGGCCGTTTGGACCGGGGAGCTGTTTTTT. It codes for CASSRGQGAVWTGELFF.

In the case of this clonotype: A read error may produce the germline difference seen at one junction end. J is TRBJ2-7 and V is TRBV7-2; 9 positions agree with TRBD1. The CDR3 loop spans 15 amino acids. The V gene's germline CDR1 is SGHTA and CDR2 FQGNSA. For the CDR3, the DNA is TGTGCCAGCAGCACGTCCGGGACAGGGAGCTACGAGCATTACTTC. This translates into CASSTSGTGSYEHYF. Full variable domain (remainder filled in from reference TRBV7-2 and TRBJ2-7): GAGVSQSPSNKVTEKGKDVELRCDPISGHTALYWYRQSLGQGLEFLIYFQGNSAPDKSGLPSDRFSAERTGGSVSTLTIQRTQQEDSAVYLCASSTSGTGSYEHYFGPGTRLTVT.

CDR3 bases: TGTGCCAGCAGTTTGGGACGGCGACTAGCGGGAGGAAATGAGCAGTTCTTC. Its translation is CASSLGRRLAGGNEQFF. The chain uses TRBV28 and TRBJ2-1, with 13 bases matching TRBD2. CDR1 MDHEN and CDR2 SYDVKM come from the germline V gene. The CDR3 is 17 amino acids. After removal of 3 bases from V and 7 bases from J, the junction contained 9 bases not matched to a gene.

J is TRBJ2-1 and V is TRBV6-1; 9 bases map to TRBD2. The CDR3 runs 16 residues. Germline lookup yields CDR1 MNHNS and CDR2 SASEGT. V was pared by 3 bases and J by 2 bases, with 5 bases of the junction left unmatched. CDR3 region: CASSDGPSGAYNEQFF. The CDR3 DNA reads as TGTGCCAGCAGTGACGGTCCTAGCGGGGCCTACAATGAGCAGTTCTTC.

This clonotype was observed a handful of times. The chain joins TRBV2 to TRBJ1-5; no clear D. The ends were cut back, 5 bases at V and 9 bases at J, with 11 bases in the middle. Per the germline V gene, CDR1 is SNHLY and CDR2 is FYNNEI. The CDR3 covers 12 residues. Here the CDR3 reads CASSQPPGPQHF. The CDR3 DNA is TGTGCCAGCAGTCAACCGCCTGGGCCCCAGCATTTT.

This clonotype was recorded at least ten times. V usage is TRBV6-5 and J usage is TRBJ2-1; D is unclear. With 0 bases removed from V and 8 bases from J, the gap between germline ends came to 11 bases. Germline V lookup: CDR1 MNHEY, CDR2 SVGAGI. The CDR3 has 14 amino acids. CDR3: CASSYSINRDEQFF. The CDR3 DNA reads as TGTGCCAGCAGTTACTCCATTAATCGCGATGAGCAGTTCTTC.

This clonotype has only a few counts. The V and J genes are TRBV11-3 and TRBJ2-1; 10 nucleotides align to TRBD2. The CDR3 contains 19 residues. Unmatched junction bases numbered 12, after V lost 0 bases and J lost 4 bases. CDR1 and CDR2 (germline): SGHNT, YENEEA. This CDR3 reads CASSLDSSEREGFYNEQFF. The CDR3 DNA follows: TGTGCCAGCAGCTTAGATTCTAGCGAGCGGGAGGGCTTTTACAATGAGCAGTTCTTC.

V gene TRBV19 combines with J gene TRBJ1-5; no definite D call. Between the trimmed V and J ends, which lost 5 bases and 7 bases, there was a span of 15 bases. This CDR3 spans 14 amino acids. Looked up from germline, CDR1 is LNHDA and CDR2 is SQIVND (reference sequence). The CDR3 DNA is TGTGCCAGTAGTCCTTTTTCCTTGGGACAGCCCCAGCATTTT. Translating it yields CASSPFSLGQPQHF. The full variable domain, its missing parts supplied by reference TRBV19 and TRBJ1-5, is DGGITQSPKYLFRKEGQNVTLSCEQNLNHDAMYWYRQDPGQGLRLIYYSQIVNDFQKGDIAEGYSVSREKKESFPLTVTSAQKNPTAFYLCASSPFSLGQPQHFGDGTRLSIL.

At least ten counts were recorded for this clonotype. CDR3 coding DNA: TGTGCCAGCAGCAGAGGACTAGCGGGAGGGCCTCGGGTCACCGGGGAGCTGTTTTTT. It yields the protein CASSRGLAGGPRVTGELFF. V and J are TRBV7-2 and TRBJ2-2, with 15 bases matching TRBD2. V lost 5 bases to trimming and J lost 4 bases; unmatched junction nucleotides: 11. Germline CDR1 and CDR2: SGHTA and FQGNSA. The CDR3 spans 19 residues.

The chain has TRBV11-2 and TRBJ2-1; no firm D call. CDR1 is SGHAT and CDR2 is FQNNGV in the germline V gene. The CDR3 length is 14 residues. Trimming left V 0 bases short and J 2 bases short, with 5 bases between. DNA of the CDR3: TGTGCCAGCAGCTTAGATCCAACCTACAATGAGCAGTTCTTC. It specifies CASSLDPTYNEQFF.

This clonotype was detected many times. The V call is TRBV11-2, the J call TRBJ2-3; 13 bases line up with TRBD2. CDR3 length: 16 amino acids. Germline assignment: CDR1 SGHAT and CDR2 FQNNGV. The V and J ends lost 4 bases and 4 bases, in that order; junction bases with no gene match: 5. The CDR3 reads CASSYGTSGTPDTQYF. CDR3 DNA sequence: TGTGCCAGCAGCTACGGGACTAGCGGGACTCCAGATACGCAGTATTTT.

This clonotype has a handful of counts. V usage is TRBV4-3 and J usage is TRBJ2-1; 7 bases match TRBD2. V lost 4 bases, J lost 10 bases, and 16 bases stayed unmatched. Germline V gene sequence: CDR1 LGHNA, CDR2 YSLEER. This CDR3 region has 16 residues. The CDR3 DNA reads TGCGCCAGCAGCCCCTTGTTTCTTGCGGGAGTTCGCGAGCAGTTCTTC. Protein: CASSPLFLAGVREQFF.

The chain links TRBV14 to TRBJ2-1; 9 bases are a match to TRBD2. The trim removed 1 base at V and 7 bases at J, leaving 5 bases unmatched. Germline CDR1 is SGHDN and CDR2 is FVKESK. This CDR3 has 15 amino acids. CDR3: CASSQGGTSINEQFF. In DNA, the CDR3 is TGTGCCAGCAGCCAAGGGGGGACTAGCATAAATGAGCAGTTCTTC.

In its sample, this clonotype was seen many times. This chain uses TRBV2 with TRBJ1-5; D gene unclear. Germline V gene lookup returns CDR1 SNHLY and CDR2 FYNNEI. V was clipped by 4 bases and J by 8 bases, with 12 bases between them. The CDR3 is 13 residues long. CDR3 sequence: CASSGGSAEPQHF. In DNA, the CDR3 is TGTGCCAGCAGTGGCGGCAGCGCCGAGCCCCAGCATTTT.

This clonotype was seen ten or more times. This chain links TRBV28 with TRBJ1-4; TRBD1 matches 8 bases. The germline V gene has CDR1 MDHEN and CDR2 SYDVKM. The CDR3 loop spans 14 amino acids. V shed 9 bases and J 6 bases; nucleotides not matched to a gene: 9. In DNA, the CDR3 is TGTGCCAGTAGTCCGGGACAGGAGGATGAAAAACTGTTTTTT. As protein: CASSPGQEDEKLFF.

This clonotype was recorded at least ten times. J is TRBJ2-5 and V is TRBV7-2; D may be TRBD2 (6 bases). The V gene lost 6 bases and the J gene lost 0 bases, with 8 bases spanning the gap. The CDR3 has 13 amino acids. Germline loops: CDR1 SGHTA, CDR2 FQGNSA. In nucleotides, the CDR3 is TGTGCCAGCAGGCGGACTAACCAAGAGACCCAGTACTTC. Protein sequence: CASRRTNQETQYF.

This clonotype showed up many times. The chain combines TRBV11-2 with TRBJ2-2; D perhaps matches TRBD2 (5 bases). The CDR3 is 17 residues long. The V gene lost 2 bases and the J gene lost 3 bases, with 16 bases spanning the gap. Germline CDR1 SGHAT, CDR2 FQNNGV. This chain's CDR3 is CASSLRLSGVYTGELFF. CDR3 nucleotide sequence: TGTGCCAGCAGCTTAAGGCTTTCCGGGGTTTACACCGGGGAGCTGTTTTTT.

The sample holds many counts of this clonotype. V and J are TRBV28 and TRBJ1-6; 8 nucleotides line up with TRBD1. Germline-derived CDR1 and CDR2 are MDHEN and SYDVKM. The J segment lost 6 bases and the V segment lost 6 bases, leaving 7 bases of the junction unmatched. The CDR3 runs 15 residues. The CDR3 coding sequence is TGTGCCAGCAGCTTACCGGGACAGGTTAATTCACCCCTCCACTTT. Its protein product is CASSLPGQVNSPLHF.

Regarding this clonotype: One junction end does not reproduce the germline sequence, and a read error may be involved. The genes are TRBV2 and TRBJ2-1; 9 positions agree with TRBD2. Germline-derived CDR1 and CDR2 are SNHLY and FYNNEI. The CDR3 totals 16 residues. For the CDR3, the DNA is TGCGCCAGCGGTCCTGGACTAGCGCCCTCCTACAATGAGCAGTTCTTC. It yields the protein CASGPGLAPSYNEQFF.

This clonotype appeared many times. DNA of the CDR3: TGTGCCAGTAGTAGACCGACAGCTTACACTGAAGCTTTCTTT. Encoded protein: CASSRPTAYTEAFF. This chain joins TRBV19 and TRBJ1-1; D is possibly TRBD1 (5 bases). Germline V CDR1 and CDR2: LNHDA, SQIVND (reference sequence). Trimming pared 4 bases from V and 3 bases from J, leaving 12 bases between. CDR3 length: 14 residues.

This clonotype was counted ten times or more. The chain links TRBV28 to TRBJ1-1; D uncertain. Trimming took 6 bases from V and 0 from J, leaving 8 bases between them. The CDR3 consists of 13 residues. Per the germline V gene, CDR1 is MDHEN and CDR2 is SYDVKM. As DNA, the CDR3 is TGTGCCAGCAGCCCGCTTGTGAACACTGAAGCTTTCTTT. It translates to CASSPLVNTEAFF.

This clonotype was seen at least ten times. The chain links TRBV10-3 to TRBJ2-7; 10 bases are a match to TRBD1. CDR3 length: 15 amino acids. The V gene end was trimmed by 2 bases and the J gene end by 6 bases; junction bases not matched to a gene: 7. Germline values: CDR1 ENHRY, CDR2 SYGVKD. CDR3 amino acids: CAISEPGTGAPEQYF. Written as DNA, the CDR3 is TGTGCCATCAGTGAGCCCGGGACAGGGGCCCCCGAGCAGTACTTC.